This T cell receptor beta chain appears in the sequencing data of a study of T cell responses to AZD1222 COVID-19 vaccine. Study-wide results and limits: Repertoire samples came only from after the peak T cell response. The donor cohort was predominantly white British with a female majority, and clonal diversity may have been underestimated. Reports say nearly half of spike-specific TCRs go after unmutated variant regions.

Assay: immunoSEQ multiplex PCR; the TCRdb copy retains only in-frame clones and omits some. This sample has approximately 170,000 clones, with roughly nine tenths found just once. Notes on this clone: Antigen specificity is unknown.

The CDR3 is made up of 17 amino acids. With V trimmed by 3 bases and J by 4 bases, 5 bases remained unmatched. Germline CDR1 reads SGDLS; CDR2 reads YYNGEE. This material consisted of peripheral blood, taken on day 0 of AZD1222 vaccination. The source is an adult in good health. V is TRBV9 and J is TRBJ2-3; 16 bases match TRBD2. The CDR3 DNA sequence: TGTGCCAGCAGCGAGGGACTAGCGGGGGGGAACTCAGATACGCAGTATTTT. This sequence encodes CASSEGLAGGNSDTQYF.